This T cell receptor beta chain derives from a study of shared clonotypes between healthy human individuals. Germline lookup yields CDR1 SNHLY and CDR2 FYNNEI. With 4 bases clipped from V and 5 bases from J, the junction kept 10 bases outside the gene matches. This CDR3 region has 15 residues. A word on this clone: The antigen is unknown.

Assay used: immunoSEQ multiplex PCR; TCRdb lists only in-frame clones, some missing. Here the sample spans around 1.9 million clones, 85% to 95% being singletons. Naive-designated CD8 cells lacked CD45RO, were positively enriched for CCR7, and omitted terminally differentiated effector memory CD45RA+ cells. Study-wide results and caveats: The naive CD4 repertoires of a handful of donors were compared, and approximately 5.3% of clonotypes were shared.

Material for sequencing was naive CD8+ T cells from PBMCs. The V gene is TRBV2, the J gene TRBJ1-1, with 7 bases identical to TRBD1. The sequence came from a man between 18 and 29 years old in good health. Some clones in this sample may be carry-over from other donors' samples. The chain's CDR3 is CASSGGQGVRTEAFF. The CDR3 bases are TGTGCCAGCAGTGGTGGGCAGGGGGTTAGGACTGAAGCTTTCTTT.